What follows are 16 T cell receptor beta chains derived from one specimen sequenced in a study of OX40 agonist ivuxolimab in advanced cancers. The protocol was immunoSEQ multiplex PCR, while the TCRdb copy is restricted to in-frame clones and leaves out a portion. The sample shows about 73,000 clones, 75% to 90% of them seen only once. Sequences were derived from CD4+ or CD8+ T cells sorted from blood, sampled in a trial of the OX40 agonist ivuxolimab. The receptors shown here come from an adult with an advanced solid tumor such as melanoma, head and neck, liver or kidney cancer.

The V gene is TRBV11-2, the J gene TRBJ2-7; possible D gene TRBD1, 5 bases. Germline V lookup: CDR1 SGHAT, CDR2 FQNNGV. V lost 4 bases to trimming and J lost 3 bases, with 7 bases between them. CDR3 length: 12 amino acids. DNA of the CDR3: TGTGCCAGCAGCTCCCAGGGCTACGAGCAGTACTTC. It yields the protein CASSSQGYEQYF.

The chain uses TRBV27 and TRBJ1-5, with TRBD1 identical over 10 bases. The V gene end was trimmed by 4 bases and the J gene end by 5 bases; junction bases not matched to a gene: 5. The V gene's germline CDR1 is MNHEY and CDR2 SMNVEV (reference sequence). CDR3 length: 15 amino acids. The CDR3 bases are TGTGCCAGCAGTTGGGGACAGGGGCGACATCAGCCCCAGCATTTT. It translates to CASSWGQGRHQPQHF.

The chain joins TRBV7-9 to TRBJ1-1, with 8 bases aligning to TRBD1. The V segment lost 1 base and the J segment 4 bases; nucleotides outside the gene matches: 5. The CDR3 extends over 15 amino acids. Germline CDR1 and CDR2: SEHNR and FQNEAQ (reference sequence). The CDR3 protein is CASSLGDRGRTEAFF. For the CDR3, the DNA is TGTGCCAGCAGCTTAGGAGACAGGGGACGCACTGAAGCTTTCTTT.

CDR3 in amino acids: CASSFRGSTDTQYF. CDR3 DNA: TGTGCCAGCAGTTTTAGGGGGAGCACAGATACGCAGTATTTT. The V call is TRBV27, the J call TRBJ2-3, with D possibly matching TRBD1 (6 bases). The CDR3 spans 14 residues. V dropped 3 bases and J dropped 0 bases, with 7 bases sitting between them. Looked up from germline, CDR1 is MNHEY and CDR2 is SMNVEV (reference sequence).

The chain uses TRBV5-5 and TRBJ2-7; D remains ambiguous. Germline CDR1 and CDR2: SGHKS and YYEKEE (reference sequence). The CDR3 spans 13 residues. Trimming pared 0 bases from V and 2 bases from J, leaving 6 bases between. The CDR3 spells CASSLAPPYEQYF. CDR3 sequence (DNA): TGTGCCAGCAGCTTGGCCCCGCCCTACGAGCAGTACTTC.

The V and J genes are TRBV7-6 and TRBJ1-1; D is uncertain. The CDR3 length is 10 residues. Trimming cost V 8 bases and J 4 bases, with 5 bases left between them. The germline CDR1 and CDR2 sequences are SGHVS and FNYEAQ. The DNA for the CDR3 is TGTGCCAGCGAGCCCACTGAAGCTTTCTTT. Translation gives CASEPTEAFF. The whole variable domain, remainder taken from reference TRBV7-6 and TRBJ1-1, is GAGVSQSPRYKVTKRGQDVALRCDPISGHVSLYWYRQALGQGPEFLTYFNYEAQQDKSGLPNDRFSAERPEGSISTLTIQRTEQRDSAMYRCASEPTEAFFGQGTRLTVV.

The chain recombines TRBV30 with TRBJ1-5; no definite D call. V gave up 0 bases and J gave up 5 bases, with 14 bases separating them. The CDR3 runs to 15 residues. Germline V CDR1 and CDR2: GTSNPN, SVGIG (reference sequence). CDR3: CAWSVQKTRHQPQHF. The CDR3 DNA is TGTGCCTGGAGTGTACAGAAAACTCGACATCAGCCCCAGCATTTT.

The rearrangement uses TRBV5-1 and TRBJ2-1; the match to TRBD1 covers 7 bases. In germline, CDR1 is SGHRS, CDR2 YFSETQ. Trimming at V came to 1 base and at J to 5 bases, leaving 15 bases not matched to a gene. This CDR3 has 18 amino acids. CDR3 protein: CASSLIPREGAIDNEQFF. The DNA of the CDR3 is TGCGCCAGCAGCTTGATCCCCCGCGAGGGGGCGATTGACAATGAGCAGTTCTTC.

The V and J genes are TRBV27 and TRBJ1-1; 8 bases fit TRBD1. V dropped 5 bases and J dropped 3; count of bases not matched to a gene: 8. Germline-derived CDR1 and CDR2 are MNHEY and SMNVEV (reference sequence). This CDR3 has 15 residues. Here the CDR3 reads CASSGRGQADTEAFF. The CDR3 region has the DNA TGTGCCAGCAGTGGAAGGGGACAGGCGGACACTGAAGCTTTCTTT.

The chain links TRBV10-3 to TRBJ2-1; 11 positions match TRBD2. The CDR3 length is 13 residues. V trimming: 7 bases; J trimming: 9 bases; junction bases outside the gene matches: 5. Germline lookup yields CDR1 ENHRY and CDR2 SYGVKD. CDR3 residues: CAITPSGRTEQFF. The CDR3 nucleotides read TGTGCCATCACCCCTAGCGGGAGGACTGAGCAGTTCTTC.

This clone was counted ten times or more. V and J are TRBV6-1 and TRBJ2-7; 9 bases line up with TRBD2. The CDR3 is 15 amino acids. V shed 3 bases, J shed 3 bases, and the junction held 6 bases outside the gene matches. Germline CDR1 reads MNHNS; CDR2 reads SASEGT. The CDR3 protein is CASSEVGAGGYEQYF. The DNA of the CDR3 is TGTGCCAGCAGTGAGGTTGGAGCGGGGGGCTACGAGCAGTACTTC.

This clone was recorded a few times. CDR3 sequence: CASSPTPGNEQYF. CDR3 DNA: TGCGCCAGCAGCCCCACCCCAGGGAACGAGCAGTACTTC. This chain connects TRBV4-1 to TRBJ2-7; the D gene is possibly TRBD1 (5 bases). The CDR3 extends over 13 amino acids. The germline gives CDR1 MGHRA, CDR2 YSYEKL. Deletions cut 4 bases from V and 5 bases from J, with 12 bases between.

This clone was detected only once. This chain connects TRBV27 to TRBJ1-2; weak D call: TRBD1 (6 bases). V was clipped by 4 bases and J by 3 bases, with 12 bases between them. From germline, CDR1 is MNHEY and CDR2 SMNVEV (reference sequence). This CDR3 is 14 amino acids long. The DNA for the CDR3 is TGTGCCAGCAGTTCGGGGGGGGGCTACTATGGCTACACCTTC. The encoded protein is CASSSGGGYYGYTF.

The chain uses TRBV11-2 and TRBJ2-1; 10 positions agree with TRBD1. The junction had 8 bases not matched to a gene; V was cut back by 5 bases and J by 4 bases. The CDR3 has 16 residues. Germline CDR1 and CDR2: SGHAT and FQNNGV. Written as DNA, the CDR3 is TGTGCCAGCAGCCCCGGGGGACAGGGGTGGTACAATGAGCAGTTCTTC. It codes for CASSPGGQGWYNEQFF.

The chain is built from TRBV7-8 and TRBJ2-4, with D unclear. V was cut by 5 bases and J by 1 base, with 9 bases left in between. The CDR3 sequence is 14 residues long. Germline lookup yields CDR1 SGHVS and CDR2 FQNEAQ. The CDR3 sequence is CASSPPVAKNIQYF. In DNA form, the CDR3 reads TGTGCCAGCAGCCCCCCGGTGGCCAAAAACATTCAGTACTTC. Drawing the rest from reference TRBV7-8 and TRBJ2-4, the complete variable domain is GAGVSQSPRYKVAKRGQDVALRCDPISGHVSLFWYQQALGQGPEFLTYFQNEAQLDKSGLPSDRFFAERPEGSVSTLKIQRTQQEDSAVYLCASSPPVAKNIQYFGAGTRLSVL.

The rearrangement uses TRBV27 and TRBJ2-5, with TRBD1 matching over 8 bases. Per the germline V gene, CDR1 is MNHEY and CDR2 is SMNVEV (reference sequence). The V segment lost 5 bases and the J segment 5 bases; nucleotides outside the gene matches: 7. CDR3 length equals 14 residues. CDR3 amino acids: CASSLDRVGETQYF. Written as DNA, the CDR3 is TGTGCCAGCAGTCTGGACAGGGTTGGGGAGACCCAGTACTTC.